This T cell receptor beta chain was captured by sequencing in a study of cytomegalovirus exposure and HLA in healthy donors. Both 60 Vbeta primers and 13 Jbeta primers went into the PCR. Authors' processing steps: About 12 million of the roughly 80 million unique TCR beta chains counted in a later analysis were shared. Measured with immunoSEQ multiplex PCR; TCRdb has only the in-frame clones, and not every one. That table gives V, J and clone size, and the DNA gave D and trimming. The sample contains approximately 120,000 clones, roughly 82% of which appear only once. CDR1 is SGHDT, CDR2 YYEEEE, per germline. The CDR3 length is 13 residues. Trimming cost V 2 bases and J 4 bases, with 7 bases left between them.

This clonotype was sampled from a woman aged 55-69 years in good health and CMV-seropositive. This rearrangement joins TRBV5-6 to TRBJ2-1; possibly TRBD2 for D (6 bases). The sequenced sample was PBMCs. CDR3 sequence: CASSLREYNEQFF. In DNA, the CDR3 is TGTGCCAGCAGCTTACGGGAGTACAATGAGCAGTTCTTC. Based on the CDR3 plus reference TRBV5-6 and TRBJ2-1, the full variable domain is DAGVTQSPTHLIKTRGQQVTLRCSPKSGHDTVSWYQQALGQGPQFIFQYYEEEERQRGNFPDRFSGHQFPNYSSELNVNALLLGDSALYLCASSLREYNEQFFGPGTRLTVL.